This T cell receptor beta chain was profiled in a study of cytomegalovirus exposure and HLA in healthy donors. Broader study findings: A later analysis linked some 17,000 TCR beta sequences to HLA alleles at 0.05 false discovery rate. Follow-up analysis later connected one missense variant in DCLRE1C with trimming of TCR beta V- and J-genes. The study recorded over 150 TCR beta chains that were cytomegalovirus-associated.

As concerns this clone: No antigen is known for it.

The PCR was carried out with 60 Vbeta primers and 13 Jbeta primers. In the original processing: Around 80 million unique TCR beta chains, some 10 million of them shared, were counted by a later analysis. The repertoire was sequenced with immunoSEQ multiplex PCR; TCRdb's copy has only in-frame clones and lacks some. V and J calls and clone size are copied from that table; D and trimming were computed from the DNA. The data contain roughly 120,000 clones, 73% of them seen just once; the ten biggest clones take up approximately 4.1%. This CDR3 is built from 15 residues. The germline CDR1 and CDR2 sequences are SGHRS and YFSETQ. J gave up 3 bases and V 0 bases, and 2 bases lay outside the gene matches.

The chain recombines TRBV5-1 with TRBJ2-5; 10 nucleotides agree with TRBD1. The TCR sequence derives from a woman aged 40 to 55 in good health and CMV-seronegative. The sequenced material came from PBMCs. The CDR3 loop is CASSLAGTGEETQYF. The CDR3, as DNA: TGCGCCAGCAGCTTGGCCGGGACAGGGGAAGAGACCCAGTACTTC.